This T cell receptor (beta chain) is drawn from a study of CD8 T cells in ankylosing spondylitis. Study results and caveats: CD8+ cells made up the disease-linked clones, which were relatively rare in peripheral blood. Apparently characteristic of ankylosing spondylitis blood was a TCR beta motif (eight highly homologous variants). Earlier authors reported some of these motif variants in reactive arthritis synovial fluid and blood. Disease-linked clones reportedly concentrated significantly in matched ankylosing spondylitis synovial fluid.

In regard to this clonotype: Its antigen is still unknown.

MiXCR was run by TCRdb on the 5' RACE reads, yielding one entry per CDR3 protein. The repertoire holds hundreds of thousands of distinct CDR3 sequences, with 20% to 25% as singletons. The clonotype was recovered from a male donor with ankylosing spondylitis or in good health (not recorded which). Material: blood, either unsorted or a sorted T cell fraction (not recorded which).

This CDR3 reads CASSLWRGGREDTQYF. The CDR3 bases are TGTGCCAGCAGCTTATGGCGTGGGGGCCGCGAAGATACGCAGTATTTT. The chain is built from TRBV7-9 and TRBJ2-3, with D maybe TRBD1 (6 bases). Germline V gene lookup returns CDR1 SEHNR and CDR2 FQNEAQ (reference sequence). The CDR3 contains 16 residues. V was trimmed by 2 bases and J by 5 bases, leaving 17 bases between them.